One TCR beta chain is described in this entry. This entry comes from a study of blood T cell repertoires in COVID-19. The overall study: There were acute and convalescent COVID-19 samples, and they came from the United States, Italy and Spain. The analysed material was cDNA or gDNA that came from T cells, B-cell-depleted T cells, or PBMCs.

Sequencing used immunoSEQ multiplex PCR; TCRdb keeps in-frame clones, though not all of them. The sample comprises more than 85,000 clones, about 70% of which are singletons, and about 8.3% rests with the top ten. There are 15 residues in the CDR3. Germline V lookup: CDR1 SGHNT, CDR2 YYREEE (reference sequence). Trimming removed 0 bases from V and 5 bases from J; junction bases left unmatched: 6. The chain links TRBV5-4 to TRBJ2-5; TRBD1 matches at 8 bases. Material for sequencing was peripheral blood. This receptor was taken from an older woman with acute or convalescent COVID-19. The CDR3 reads CASSLVQGAWETQYF. DNA of the CDR3: TGTGCCAGCAGCTTGGTTCAGGGGGCTTGGGAGACCCAGTACTTC.